The present T cell receptor (beta chain) was sequenced within a study of blood T cells in healthy people across ages. A second PCR of roughly 7 to 11 cycles used a sample-barcoded 5' primer and a J-beta primer mix. The template-switch adaptor, which had 12 random nucleotides, put a tag on each cDNA molecule. Per-sample output comprised a minimum of 2.5 million paired-end reads containing CDR3. TCRdb reprocessed the 5' RACE reads via MiXCR and lists one record per CDR3 protein. The sample carries 1.2 million to 1.5 million distinct CDR3 sequences, 35% to 45% recorded once. Germline lookup yields CDR1 MNHEY and CDR2 SMNVEV (reference sequence). Trimming at V came to 3 bases and at J to 4 bases, leaving 8 bases not matched to a gene. The CDR3 spans 15 residues. As for this clonotype: The antigen is undetermined.

General observations from the study: Donors of long life had a larger count of naive CD4+ cells and greater diversity than aged donors.

What was sequenced was blood. The genes are TRBV27 and TRBJ2-7; 8 bases agree with TRBD2. The receptor was isolated from a woman aged 18-30 years in good health. CDR3 coding DNA: TGTGCCAGCAGTTTGACAACTAGCGGCCTTTACGAGCAGTACTTC. It specifies CASSLTTSGLYEQYF.